This entry concerns a single T cell receptor beta chain. Its antigen remains unknown. CDR1 is MGHRA and CDR2 is YSYEKL in the germline V gene. V was clipped by 1 base and J by 2 bases, with 12 bases between them. CDR3 length: 16 amino acids. Using RNA transcripts, the TCR beta CDR3 regions were amplified. In the first round, RT-PCR was carried out with HTBI primers, and a multiplex PCR formed the second round. TCRdb re-called the multiplex PCR reads through MiXCR, storing one row per CDR3 protein. The sample lists 660,000 or so distinct CDR3 sequences; about two fifths were seen once. This sample was taken from a study of Graves' ophthalmopathy and Graves' hyperthyroidism. Study observations and caveats: Ophthalmopathy could be told apart from stable hyperthyroidism by a 13-signature model (87.88% sensitivity, approximately 76% specificity).

The origin of this receptor is an adult man with Graves' ophthalmopathy. Sequencing was done on a sample of peripheral blood. The chain combines TRBV4-1 with TRBJ1-5; D not certain. The CDR3 protein is CASSQGPHLGNQPQHF. CDR3 nucleotide sequence: TGCGCCAGCAGCCAAGGGCCTCACCTGGGCAATCAGCCCCAGCATTTT.